These 5 T cell receptor beta chains share one sample of origin, sequenced in a study of control samples from healthy donors and cancer patients (dated by TCRdb to the early 2020s). Libraries were built with the immunoSEQ multiplex PCR assay. TCRdb carries this immuneACCESS record with in-frame sequences only. Its versions omit some clonotypes, under half of them owing to an unresolved V gene in the studies checked, with the rest unexplained. Across this sample there are 40,000 to 55,000 clones, with 93% seen only once. The top ten hold 20% to 25% of the sample. The sample consisted of PBMCs. Receptor source: a woman in her 50s with head and neck cancer.

DNA of the CDR3: TGTGCCACTTCGCCCCTGGCGGGGGGACCAGAGACCCAGTACTTC. It encodes CATSPLAGGPETQYF. The V gene is TRBV11-2, the J gene TRBJ2-5; 8 bases are shared with TRBD2. V lost 10 bases and J lost 4; bases outside the gene matches: 14. CDR3 length: 15 amino acids. CDR1 and CDR2 from the germline V gene are SGHAT and FQNNGV.

This chain uses TRBV7-8 with TRBJ1-5; D is ambiguous. Germline loops: CDR1 SGHVS, CDR2 FQNEAQ. This CDR3 has 13 amino acids. V lost 5 bases and J lost 0, with 5 bases in between. CDR3 bases: TGTGCCAGCAGCACACATAGCAATCAGCCCCAGCATTTT. It translates to CASSTHSNQPQHF.

Here the CDR3 reads CAISGGLVAAGANVLTF. The DNA for the CDR3 is TGTGCCATCAGTGGGGGACTAGTCGCGGCTGGGGCCAACGTCCTGACTTTC. This sequence joins TRBV10-3 and TRBJ2-6, with 8 bases that match TRBD2. There are 17 residues in the CDR3. Per the germline V gene, CDR1 is ENHRY and CDR2 is SYGVKD. V was pared by 4 bases and J by 2 bases, with 7 bases of the junction left unmatched.

The chain carries TRBV11-2 and TRBJ2-3, with 7 nucleotides matching TRBD2. V shed 5 bases, J shed 0 bases, and the junction held 11 bases outside the gene matches. The germline gives CDR1 SGHAT, CDR2 FQNNGV. CDR3 length: 17 amino acids. The CDR3 reads CASSPGRSLTSTDTQYF. CDR3 DNA sequence: TGTGCCAGCAGCCCCGGGAGGAGTCTTACTAGCACAGATACGCAGTATTTT.

This clone has a handful of counts. The genes are TRBV5-4 and TRBJ2-3, with 8 bases fitting TRBD1. Losses at the gene ends were 0 bases for V and 4 bases for J; bases not matched to a gene: 7. Germline CDR1 and CDR2: SGHNT and YYREEE (reference sequence). The CDR3 length is 16 residues. In DNA, the CDR3 is TGTGCCAGCAGCTTGGCCCTCAGGGGGCAGTCAGATACGCAGTATTTT. It specifies CASSLALRGQSDTQYF. Supplemented by reference TRBV5-4 and TRBJ2-3, the full variable domain reads ETGVTQSPTHLIKTRGQQVTLRCSSQSGHNTVSWYQQALGQGPQFIFQYYREEENGRGNFPPRFSGLQFPNYSSELNVNALELDDSALYLCASSLALRGQSDTQYFGPGTRLTVL.